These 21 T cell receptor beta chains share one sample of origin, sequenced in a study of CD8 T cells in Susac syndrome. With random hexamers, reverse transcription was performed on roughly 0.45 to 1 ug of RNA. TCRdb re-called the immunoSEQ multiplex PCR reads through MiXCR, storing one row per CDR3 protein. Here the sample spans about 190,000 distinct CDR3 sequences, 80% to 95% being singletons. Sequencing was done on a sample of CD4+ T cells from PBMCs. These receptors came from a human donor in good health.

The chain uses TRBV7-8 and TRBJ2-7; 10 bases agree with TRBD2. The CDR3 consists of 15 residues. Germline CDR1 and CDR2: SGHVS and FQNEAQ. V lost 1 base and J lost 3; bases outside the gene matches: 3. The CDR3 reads CASSLDGTSVYEQYV. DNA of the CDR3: TGTGCCAGCAGCTTAGATGGGACTAGCGTCTACGAGCAGTACGTC.

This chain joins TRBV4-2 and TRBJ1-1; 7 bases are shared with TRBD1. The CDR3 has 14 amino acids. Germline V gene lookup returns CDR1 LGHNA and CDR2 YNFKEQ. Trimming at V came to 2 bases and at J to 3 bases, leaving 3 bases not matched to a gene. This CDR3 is CASSQSDRDTEAFF. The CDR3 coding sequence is TGTGCCAGCAGCCAATCTGACAGGGACACTGAAGCTTTCTTT.

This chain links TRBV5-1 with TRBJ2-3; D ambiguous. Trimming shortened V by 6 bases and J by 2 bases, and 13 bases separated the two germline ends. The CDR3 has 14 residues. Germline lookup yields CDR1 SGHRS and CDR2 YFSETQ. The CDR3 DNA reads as TGCGCCAGCATGGTGGGCGGATTCACAGATACGCAGTATTTT. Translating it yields CASMVGGFTDTQYF.

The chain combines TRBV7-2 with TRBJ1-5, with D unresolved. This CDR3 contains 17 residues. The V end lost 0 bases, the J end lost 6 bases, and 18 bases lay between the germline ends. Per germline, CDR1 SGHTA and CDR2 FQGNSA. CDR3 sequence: CASSLAARSKRGQPQHF. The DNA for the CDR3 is TGTGCCAGCAGCTTAGCAGCGAGGTCCAAACGGGGTCAGCCCCAGCATTTT.

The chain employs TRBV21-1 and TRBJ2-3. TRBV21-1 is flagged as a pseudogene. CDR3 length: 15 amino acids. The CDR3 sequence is CASSISRTSTDTQYF. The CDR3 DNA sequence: TGTGCCAGCAGCATAAGCAGAACTAGCACAGATACGCAGTATTTT.

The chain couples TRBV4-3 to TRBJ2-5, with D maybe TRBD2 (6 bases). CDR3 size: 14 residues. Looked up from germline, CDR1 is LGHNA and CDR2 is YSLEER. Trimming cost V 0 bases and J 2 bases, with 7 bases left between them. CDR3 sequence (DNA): TGCGCCAGCAGCCAAGATCGGGGGCAAGAGACCCAGTACTTC. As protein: CASSQDRGQETQYF.

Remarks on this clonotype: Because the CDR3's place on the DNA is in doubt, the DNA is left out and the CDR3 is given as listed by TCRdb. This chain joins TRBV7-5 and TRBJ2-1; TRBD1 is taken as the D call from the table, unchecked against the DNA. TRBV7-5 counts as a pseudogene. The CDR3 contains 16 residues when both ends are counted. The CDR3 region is CISVPDFPGHLPIKIF.

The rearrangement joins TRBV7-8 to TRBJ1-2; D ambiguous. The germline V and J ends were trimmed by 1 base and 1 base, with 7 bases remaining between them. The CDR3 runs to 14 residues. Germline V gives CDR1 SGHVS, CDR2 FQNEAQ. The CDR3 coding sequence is TGTGCCAGCAGCTTAGGCCAGCTTAACTATGGCTACACCTTC. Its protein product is CASSLGQLNYGYTF.

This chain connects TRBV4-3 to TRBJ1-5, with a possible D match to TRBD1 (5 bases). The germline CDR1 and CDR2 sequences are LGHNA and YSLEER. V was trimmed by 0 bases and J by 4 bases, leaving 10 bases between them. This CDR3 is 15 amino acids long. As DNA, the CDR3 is TGCGCCAGCAGCCAAGAATACAGGCTGAATCAGCCCCAGCATTTT. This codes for CASSQEYRLNQPQHF.

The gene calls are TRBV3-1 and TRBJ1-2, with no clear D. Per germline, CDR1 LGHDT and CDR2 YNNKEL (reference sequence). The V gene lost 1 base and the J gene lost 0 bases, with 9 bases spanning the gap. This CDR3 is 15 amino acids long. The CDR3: CASSQGGRANYGYTF. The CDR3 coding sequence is TGTGCCAGCAGCCAAGGTGGACGAGCTAACTATGGCTACACCTTC.

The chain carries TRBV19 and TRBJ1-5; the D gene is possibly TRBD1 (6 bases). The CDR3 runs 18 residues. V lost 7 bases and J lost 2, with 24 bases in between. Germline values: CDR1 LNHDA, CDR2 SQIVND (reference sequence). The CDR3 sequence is CASTDGSRAPGGNQPQHF. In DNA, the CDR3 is TGTGCCAGTACCGATGGGAGCCGGGCCCCAGGGGGCAATCAGCCCCAGCATTTT.

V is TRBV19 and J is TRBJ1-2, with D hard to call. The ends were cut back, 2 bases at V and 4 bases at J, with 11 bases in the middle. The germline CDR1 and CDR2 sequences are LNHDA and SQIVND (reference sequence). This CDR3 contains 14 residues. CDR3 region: CASSIPSNRYGYTF. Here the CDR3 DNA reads TGTGCCAGTAGTATACCATCTAACCGCTATGGCTACACCTTC.

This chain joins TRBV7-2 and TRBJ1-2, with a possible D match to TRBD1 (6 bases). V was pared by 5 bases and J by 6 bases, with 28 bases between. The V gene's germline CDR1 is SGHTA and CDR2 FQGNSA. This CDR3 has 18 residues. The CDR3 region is CASSPRSNTATGPDGYTF. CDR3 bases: TGTGCCAGCAGCCCCCGATCCAATACGGCGACAGGCCCCGATGGCTACACCTTC.

The CDR3 DNA follows: TGTGCCAGCAGCCCCGGGACAGGAAAAAGTCAGCCCCAGCATTTT. Its protein product is CASSPGTGKSQPQHF. The chain combines TRBV5-8 with TRBJ1-5; 8 positions match TRBD1. CDR3 size: 15 residues. Germline CDR1 is SGHTS and CDR2 is YDEGEE. The V gene end was trimmed by 4 bases and the J gene end by 6 bases; junction bases not matched to a gene: 9.

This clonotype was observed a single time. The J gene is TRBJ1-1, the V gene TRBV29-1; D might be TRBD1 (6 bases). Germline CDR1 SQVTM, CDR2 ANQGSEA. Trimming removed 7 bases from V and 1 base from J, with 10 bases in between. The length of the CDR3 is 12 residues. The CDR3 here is CSARQANTEAFF. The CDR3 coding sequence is TGCAGCGCTCGACAGGCGAACACTGAAGCTTTCTTT.

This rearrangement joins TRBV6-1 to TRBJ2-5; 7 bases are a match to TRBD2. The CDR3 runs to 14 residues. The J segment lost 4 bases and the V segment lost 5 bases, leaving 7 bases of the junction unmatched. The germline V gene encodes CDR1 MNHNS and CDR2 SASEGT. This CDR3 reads CASSPGLDGETQYF. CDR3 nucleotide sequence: TGTGCCAGCAGTCCAGGACTAGACGGAGAGACCCAGTACTTC.

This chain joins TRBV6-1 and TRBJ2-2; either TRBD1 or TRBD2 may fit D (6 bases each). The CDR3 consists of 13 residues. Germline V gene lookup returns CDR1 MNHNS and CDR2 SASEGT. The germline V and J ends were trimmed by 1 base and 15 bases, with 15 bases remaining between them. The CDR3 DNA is TGTGCCAGCAGTGAAGTAAGGGGGGCGACTATGTTTTTT. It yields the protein CASSEVRGATMFF.

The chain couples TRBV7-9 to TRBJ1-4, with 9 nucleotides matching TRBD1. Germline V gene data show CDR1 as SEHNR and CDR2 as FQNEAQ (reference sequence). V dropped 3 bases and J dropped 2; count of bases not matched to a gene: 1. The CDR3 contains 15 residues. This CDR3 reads CASSFGQGTNEKLFF. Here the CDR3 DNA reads TGTGCCAGCAGCTTTGGACAGGGGACTAATGAAAAACTGTTTTTT.

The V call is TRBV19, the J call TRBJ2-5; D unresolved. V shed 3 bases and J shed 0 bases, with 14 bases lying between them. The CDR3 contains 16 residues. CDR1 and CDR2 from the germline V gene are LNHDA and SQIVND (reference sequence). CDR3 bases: TGTGCCAGTAGTATCTTGGCGAGTGACTACCAAGAGACCCAGTACTTC. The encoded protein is CASSILASDYQETQYF.

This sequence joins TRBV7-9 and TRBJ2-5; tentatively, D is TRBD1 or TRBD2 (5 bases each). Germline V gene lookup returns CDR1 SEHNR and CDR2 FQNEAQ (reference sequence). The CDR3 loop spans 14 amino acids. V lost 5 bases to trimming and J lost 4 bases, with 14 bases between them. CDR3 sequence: CASSRYGDPETQYF. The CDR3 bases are TGTGCCAGCAGCCGATACGGGGACCCAGAGACCCAGTACTTC.

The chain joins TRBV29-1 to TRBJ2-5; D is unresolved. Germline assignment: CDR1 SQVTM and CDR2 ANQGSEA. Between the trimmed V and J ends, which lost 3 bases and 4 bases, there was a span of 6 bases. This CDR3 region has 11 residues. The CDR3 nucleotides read TGCAGCGTTGATCGTACAGAGACCCAGTACTTC. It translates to CSVDRTETQYF.